This T cell receptor (beta chain) was sequenced during a study of beta chain features in type 1 diabetes. Since all of the isolated RNA was reverse transcribed, expressed TCRB transcripts were what got sequenced. Method: immunoSEQ multiplex PCR; TCRdb's copy keeps in-frame clones and lacks some. The sample has under 950,000 clones; 15% to 20% are singletons. General observations from the study: Cells that show high TCR expression could be over-represented by cDNA sequencing.

In regard to this clone: Its antigen is currently unknown.

Sorting based on CD45RO/CCR7/CD25/CD127/CD95/CD27 separated CD4+ naive, central memory, regulatory and stem cell-like memory cells. This sequence originates from a woman aged 18-35 years in good health. The source material was naive CD4+ T cells from blood.

DNA of the CDR3: TGTGCCAGCAGCTTGGAGGGACAGGGGATTTCCTACGAGCAGTACTTC. This translates into CASSLEGQGISYEQYF. The rearrangement joins TRBV11-1 to TRBJ2-7, with 10 bases that match TRBD1. CDR1 and CDR2 from the germline V gene are SGHAT and FQDESV (reference sequence). J gave up 1 base and V 3 bases, and 6 bases lay outside the gene matches. This CDR3 has 16 residues. The whole variable domain, remainder taken from reference TRBV11-1 and TRBJ2-7, is EAEVAQSPRYKITEKSQAVAFWCDPISGHATLYWYRQILGQGPELLVQFQDESVVDDSQLPKDRFSAERLKGVDSTLKIQPAELGDSAMYLCASSLEGQGISYEQYFGPGTRLTVT.